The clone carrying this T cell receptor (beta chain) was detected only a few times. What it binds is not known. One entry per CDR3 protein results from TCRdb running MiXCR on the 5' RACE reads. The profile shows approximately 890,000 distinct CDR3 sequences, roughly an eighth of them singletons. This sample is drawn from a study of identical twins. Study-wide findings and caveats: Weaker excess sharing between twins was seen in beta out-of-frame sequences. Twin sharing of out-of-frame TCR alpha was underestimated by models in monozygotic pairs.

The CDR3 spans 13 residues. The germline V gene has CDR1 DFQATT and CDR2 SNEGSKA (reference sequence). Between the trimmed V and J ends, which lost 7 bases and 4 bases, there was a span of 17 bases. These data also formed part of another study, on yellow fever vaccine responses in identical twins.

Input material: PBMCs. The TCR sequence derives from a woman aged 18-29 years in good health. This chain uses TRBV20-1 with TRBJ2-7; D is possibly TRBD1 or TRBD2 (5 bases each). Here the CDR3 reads CSGLGEKVYEQYF. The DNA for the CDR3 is TGCAGTGGGTTAGGGGAGAAGGTGTACGAGCAGTACTTC.